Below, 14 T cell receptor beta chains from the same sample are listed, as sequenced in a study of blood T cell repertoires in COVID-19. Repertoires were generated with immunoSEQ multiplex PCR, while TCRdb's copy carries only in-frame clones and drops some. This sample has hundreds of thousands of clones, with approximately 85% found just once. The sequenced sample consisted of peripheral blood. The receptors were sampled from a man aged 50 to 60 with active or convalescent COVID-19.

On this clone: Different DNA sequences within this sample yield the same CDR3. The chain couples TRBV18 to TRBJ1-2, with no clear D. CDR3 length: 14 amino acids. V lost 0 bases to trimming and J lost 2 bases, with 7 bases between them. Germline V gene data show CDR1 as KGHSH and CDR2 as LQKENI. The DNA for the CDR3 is TGTGCCAGCTCACCACCGGGCCAGAACTATGGCTACACCTTC. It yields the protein CASSPPGQNYGYTF. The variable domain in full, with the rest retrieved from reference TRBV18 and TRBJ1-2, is NAGVMQNPRHLVRRRGQEARLRCSPMKGHSHVYWYRQLPEEGLKFMVYLQKENIIDESGMPKERFSAEFPKEGPSILRIQQVVRGDSAAYFCASSPPGQNYGYTFGSGTRLTVV.

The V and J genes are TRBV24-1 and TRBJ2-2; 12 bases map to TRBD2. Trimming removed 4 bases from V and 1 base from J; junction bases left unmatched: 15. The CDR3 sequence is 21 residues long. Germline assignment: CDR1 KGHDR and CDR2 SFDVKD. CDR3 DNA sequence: TGTGCCACCAGTGACCGAAAAGGACAGCGGACTAGCGGGAAGAACACCGGGGAGCTGTTTTTT. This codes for CATSDRKGQRTSGKNTGELFF.

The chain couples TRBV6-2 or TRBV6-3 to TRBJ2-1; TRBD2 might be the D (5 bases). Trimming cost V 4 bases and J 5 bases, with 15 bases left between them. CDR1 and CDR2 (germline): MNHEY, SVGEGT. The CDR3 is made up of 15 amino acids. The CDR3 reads CASSFGMVRNNEQFF. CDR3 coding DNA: TGTGCCAGCAGTTTCGGGATGGTTCGAAACAATGAGCAGTTCTTC.

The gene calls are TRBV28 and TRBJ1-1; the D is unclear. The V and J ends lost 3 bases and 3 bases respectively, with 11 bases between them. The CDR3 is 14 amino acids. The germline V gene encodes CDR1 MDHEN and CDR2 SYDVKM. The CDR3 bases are TGTGCCAGCAGTTTCGAGGTCTACGACACTGAAGCTTTCTTT. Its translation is CASSFEVYDTEAFF. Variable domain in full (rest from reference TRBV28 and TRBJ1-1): DVKVTQSSRYLVKRTGEKVFLECVQDMDHENMFWYRQDPGLGLRLIYFSYDVKMKEKGDIPEGYSVSREKKERFSLILESASTNQTSMYLCASSFEVYDTEAFFGQGTRLTVV.

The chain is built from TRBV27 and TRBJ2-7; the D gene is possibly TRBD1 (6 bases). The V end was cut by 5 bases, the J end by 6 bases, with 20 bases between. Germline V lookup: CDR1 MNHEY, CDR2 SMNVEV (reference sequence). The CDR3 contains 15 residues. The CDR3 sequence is CASSLGASLRSEQYF. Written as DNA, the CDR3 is TGTGCCAGCAGTCTGGGGGCGTCCTTAAGAAGCGAGCAGTACTTC.

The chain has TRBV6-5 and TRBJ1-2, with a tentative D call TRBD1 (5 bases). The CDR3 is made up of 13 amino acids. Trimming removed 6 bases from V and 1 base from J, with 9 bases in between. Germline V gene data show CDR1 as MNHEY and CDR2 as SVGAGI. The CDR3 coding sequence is TGTGCCAGCAGGACGGGGGTTAACTATGGCTACACCTTC. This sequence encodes CASRTGVNYGYTF.

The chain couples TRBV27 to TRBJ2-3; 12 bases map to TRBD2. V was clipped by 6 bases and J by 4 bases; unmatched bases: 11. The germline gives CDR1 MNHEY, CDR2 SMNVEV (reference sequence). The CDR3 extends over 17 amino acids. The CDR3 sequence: CASRRLAGGWDSDTQYF. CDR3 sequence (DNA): TGTGCCAGCAGAAGGCTAGCGGGAGGGTGGGATTCAGATACGCAGTATTTT.

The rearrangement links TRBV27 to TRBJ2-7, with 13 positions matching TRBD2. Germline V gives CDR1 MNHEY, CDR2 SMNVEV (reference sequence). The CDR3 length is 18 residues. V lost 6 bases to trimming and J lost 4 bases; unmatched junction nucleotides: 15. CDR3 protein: CASRERGTSGRAGYEQYF. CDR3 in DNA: TGTGCCAGCAGGGAGAGGGGCACTAGCGGGAGGGCCGGGTACGAGCAGTACTTC.

The CDR3 DNA sequence: TGTGCCAGCAGCCCGTCGACAGGGGGCTCTGGGGCCAACGTCCTGACTTTC. Amino acids: CASSPSTGGSGANVLTF. The chain joins TRBV9 to TRBJ2-6, with 9 bases fitting TRBD1. CDR3 length: 17 residues. Unmatched junction bases numbered 5, after V lost 4 bases and J lost 0 bases. CDR1 SGDLS and CDR2 YYNGEE come from the germline V gene.

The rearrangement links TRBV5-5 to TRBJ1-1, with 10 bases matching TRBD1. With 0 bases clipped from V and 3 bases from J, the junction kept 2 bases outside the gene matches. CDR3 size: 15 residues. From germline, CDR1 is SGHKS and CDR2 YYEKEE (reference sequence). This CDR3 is CASSLEGQGHTEAFF. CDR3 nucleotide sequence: TGTGCCAGCAGCTTGGAGGGACAGGGGCACACTGAAGCTTTCTTT. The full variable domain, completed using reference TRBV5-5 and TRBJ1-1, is DAGVTQSPTHLIKTRGQQVTLRCSPISGHKSVSWYQQVLGQGPQFIFQYYEKEERGRGNFPDRFSARQFPNYSSELNVNALLLGDSALYLCASSLEGQGHTEAFFGQGTRLTVV.

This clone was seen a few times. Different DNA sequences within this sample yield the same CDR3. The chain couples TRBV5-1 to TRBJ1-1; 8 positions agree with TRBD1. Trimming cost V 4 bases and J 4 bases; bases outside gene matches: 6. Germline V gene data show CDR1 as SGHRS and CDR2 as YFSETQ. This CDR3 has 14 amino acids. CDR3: CASSTGQGGTEAFF. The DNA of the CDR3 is TGCGCCAGCAGCACCGGACAGGGTGGCACTGAAGCTTTCTTT.

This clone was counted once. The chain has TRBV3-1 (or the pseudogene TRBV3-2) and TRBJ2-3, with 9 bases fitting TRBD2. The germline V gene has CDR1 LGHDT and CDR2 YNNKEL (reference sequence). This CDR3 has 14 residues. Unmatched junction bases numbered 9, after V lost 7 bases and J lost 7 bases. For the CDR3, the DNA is TGTGCCAGCAAAGGGGCGGGAGGGCCGAATACGCAGTATTTT. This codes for CASKGAGGPNTQYF.

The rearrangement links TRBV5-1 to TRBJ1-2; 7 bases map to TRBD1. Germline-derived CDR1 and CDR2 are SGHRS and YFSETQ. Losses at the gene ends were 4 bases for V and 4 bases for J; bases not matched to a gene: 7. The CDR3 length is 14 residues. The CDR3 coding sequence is TGCGCCAGCAGCACGGGGACAGAGATCTATGGCTACACCTTC. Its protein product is CASSTGTEIYGYTF.

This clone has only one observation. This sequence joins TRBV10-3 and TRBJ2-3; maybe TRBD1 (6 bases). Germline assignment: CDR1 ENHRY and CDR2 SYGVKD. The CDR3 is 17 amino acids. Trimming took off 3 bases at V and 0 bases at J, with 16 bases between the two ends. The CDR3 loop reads CAISDPQGSASTDTQYF. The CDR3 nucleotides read TGTGCCATCAGTGATCCACAGGGTTCAGCTAGCACAGATACGCAGTATTTT.